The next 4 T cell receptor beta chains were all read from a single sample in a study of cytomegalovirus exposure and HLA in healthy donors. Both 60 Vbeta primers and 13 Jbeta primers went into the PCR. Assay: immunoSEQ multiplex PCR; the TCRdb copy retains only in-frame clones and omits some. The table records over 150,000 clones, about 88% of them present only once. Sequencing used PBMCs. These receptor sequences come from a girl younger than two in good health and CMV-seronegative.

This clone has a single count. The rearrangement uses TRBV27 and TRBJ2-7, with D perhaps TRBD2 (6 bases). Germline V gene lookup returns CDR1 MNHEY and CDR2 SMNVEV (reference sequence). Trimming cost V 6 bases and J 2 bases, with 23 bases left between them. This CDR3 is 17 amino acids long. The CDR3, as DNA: TGTGCCAGCAGACGCCTGACTAGTCCAGCCTCTACCTACGAGCAGTACTTC. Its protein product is CASRRLTSPASTYEQYF.

In DNA, the CDR3 is TGTGCCAGCAGCTTATCGGGAGGTGAGCAGTTCTTC. Translated: CASSLSGGEQFF. This chain joins TRBV7-2 and TRBJ2-1; TRBD2 matches at 7 bases. V shed 2 bases, J shed 9 bases, and the junction held 1 base outside the gene matches. The CDR3 contains 12 residues. Germline CDR1 is SGHTA and CDR2 is FQGNSA.

The CDR3 spells CASSSRDRGAPYEQYF. The CDR3 bases are TGTGCCAGCAGCTCTAGAGACAGGGGGGCCCCGTACGAGCAGTACTTC. The genes are TRBV13 and TRBJ2-7; TRBD1 matches 9 bases. CDR1 is PRHDT, CDR2 FYEKMQ, per germline (reference sequence). V was pared by 4 bases and J by 4 bases, with 11 bases of the junction left unmatched. CDR3 size: 16 residues.

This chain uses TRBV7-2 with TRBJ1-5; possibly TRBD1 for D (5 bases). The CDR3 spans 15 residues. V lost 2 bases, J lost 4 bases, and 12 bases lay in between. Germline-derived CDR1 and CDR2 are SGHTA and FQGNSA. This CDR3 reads CASSLQGGWNQPQHF. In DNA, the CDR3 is TGTGCCAGCAGCTTACAGGGAGGTTGGAATCAGCCCCAGCATTTT.